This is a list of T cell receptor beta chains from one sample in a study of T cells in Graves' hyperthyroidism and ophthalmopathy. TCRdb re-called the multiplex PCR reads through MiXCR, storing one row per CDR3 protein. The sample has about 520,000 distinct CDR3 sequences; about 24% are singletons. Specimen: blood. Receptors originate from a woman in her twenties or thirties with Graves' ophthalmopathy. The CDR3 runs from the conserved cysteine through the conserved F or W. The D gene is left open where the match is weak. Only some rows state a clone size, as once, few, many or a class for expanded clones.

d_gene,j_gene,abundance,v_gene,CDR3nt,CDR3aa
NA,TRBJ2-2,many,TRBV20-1,TGCAGTGCAATAACACATACTACCGGGGAGCTGTTTTTT,CSAITHTTGELFF
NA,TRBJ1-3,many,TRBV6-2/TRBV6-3,TGTGCCAGCAGTCGCCGGGACATACGCTCTGGAAACACCATATATTTT,CASSRRDIRSGNTIYF
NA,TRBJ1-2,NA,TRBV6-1,TGTGCCAGCAGTGAGGAGGACAGCGCCTATGGCTACGCCTTC,CASSEEDSAYGYAF
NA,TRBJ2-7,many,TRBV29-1,TGCAGCGTAATCGGGGGTTCCTACGAGCAGTACTTC,CSVIGGSYEQYF
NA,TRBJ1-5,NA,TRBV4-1,TGCGCCAGCAGCCAATTGACCCAGAATCAGCCCCAGCATTTT,CASSQLTQNQPQHF
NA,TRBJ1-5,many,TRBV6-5,TGTGCCAGCAGCCGGGACACCGATAGCAATCAGCCCCAGCATTTT,CASSRDTDSNQPQHF
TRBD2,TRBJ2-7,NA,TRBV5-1,TGCGCCAGCAGCTCCGGGGGGGTACTTAACGAGCAGTACTTC,CASSSGGVLNEQYF
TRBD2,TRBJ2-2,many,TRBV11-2,TGTGCCAGCAGCTTAGTCTCGCGGGGGGCAACGAACACCGGGGAGCTGTTTTTT,CASSLVSRGATNTGELFF
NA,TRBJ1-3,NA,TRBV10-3,TGTGCCATCAGTCCCACCTCTGGAAACACCATATATTTT,CAISPTSGNTIYF
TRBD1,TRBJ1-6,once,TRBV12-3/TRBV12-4,TGTGCCAGCAGCCCTGGACAGGGCGGTAATTCACCCCTCCACTTT,CASSPGQGGNSPLHF
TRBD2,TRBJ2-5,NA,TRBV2,TGTGCCAGCAGTGGGGTTCGTCAAGCGGGGGCCCAAGAGACCCAGTACTTC,CASSGVRQAGAQETQYF
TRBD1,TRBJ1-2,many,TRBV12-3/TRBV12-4,TGTGCCAGCAGAAAGACAGGGGGAGCCTATGGCTACACCTTC,CASRKTGGAYGYTF
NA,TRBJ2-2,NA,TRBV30,TGTGCCTGGAGTATTGAAGGCGGGGAGCTGTTTTTT,CAWSIEGGELFF
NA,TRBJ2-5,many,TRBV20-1,TGCAAACCTCCTCAAGAGACCCAGTACTTC,CKPPQETQYF
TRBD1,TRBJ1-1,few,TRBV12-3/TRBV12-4,TGTGCCAGCAGTTTGAGGGGGCGCCGGAACACTGAAGCTTTCTTT,CASSLRGRRNTEAFF
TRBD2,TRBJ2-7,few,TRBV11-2,TGTGCCAGCAGCTACCCCGGGGGGGGGGCCCCATCAGGCGAGCAGTACTTC,CASSYPGGGAPSGEQYF
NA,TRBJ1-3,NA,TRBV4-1,TGCGCCAGCAGCCCTGATCGAGAAAACACCATATATTTT,CASSPDRENTIYF
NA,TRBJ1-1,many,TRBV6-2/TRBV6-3,TGTGCCAGCAGCCCTCCCGTTCAAAACCATCCCGCAGAAGCTTTCTTT,CASSPPVQNHPAEAFF
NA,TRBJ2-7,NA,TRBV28,TGTGCCAGCAGTTTACGTGCGCAACCCTCCTACGAGCAGTACTTC,CASSLRAQPSYEQYF
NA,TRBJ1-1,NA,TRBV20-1,TGCAGTGCTAGAGAAGCAAAAGGGGGAGCTTTCACTGAAGCTTTCTTT,CSAREAKGGAFTEAFF
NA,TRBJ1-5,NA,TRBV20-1,TGCAGTGCTAGGGCATCGACAGATAGCAATCAGCCCCAGCATTTT,CSARASTDSNQPQHF
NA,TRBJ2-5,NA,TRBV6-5,TGTGCCAGCAGTCTCTCGTGGGAGACTAGTTTCGAGACCCGGTACTTC,CASSLSWETSFETRYF
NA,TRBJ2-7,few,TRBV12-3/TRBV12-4,TGTGCCATCAAGATGAACTCCTACGAGCAGTACTTC,CAIKMNSYEQYF
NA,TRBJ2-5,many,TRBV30,TGTGCCTGGAGTCCAGTTGCAGAGACCCAGTACTTC,CAWSPVAETQYF
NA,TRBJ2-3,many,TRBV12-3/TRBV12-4,TGTGCCAGCCGTTCGACTTCAGATACGCAGTATTTT,CASRSTSDTQYF
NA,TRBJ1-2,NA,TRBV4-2,TGTGCCAGCAGCCAAGATCATCATGGGGCGCTGATCTATGGCTACACCTTC,CASSQDHHGALIYGYTF
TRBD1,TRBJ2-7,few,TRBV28,TGTGCCAGCAGTTTTGGGACAGACACCTACGAGCAGTACTTC,CASSFGTDTYEQYF
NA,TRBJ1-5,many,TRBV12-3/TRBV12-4,TGTGCCAGCAGTCCCTCCGGGGGGTACGGGGTCAATCAGCCCCAGCATTTT,CASSPSGGYGVNQPQHF
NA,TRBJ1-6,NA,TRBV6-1,TGTGCCAGCAGCGGAATACTGTACGGGGGTTCACCCCTCCACTTT,CASSGILYGGSPLHF
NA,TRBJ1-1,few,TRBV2,TGTGCCAGCAGAACCGGCCGGACTGAAGCTTTCTTT,CASRTGRTEAFF
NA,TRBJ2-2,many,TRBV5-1,TGCGCCAGCAGCTTGTTACCGGGAGAGCGTGTCGGGGAGCTGTTTTTT,CASSLLPGERVGELFF
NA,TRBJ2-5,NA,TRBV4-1,TGCGCCAGCAGCCTGGGCCCCCTACCCCCCCGAGAGACCCAGTACTTC,CASSLGPLPPRETQYF
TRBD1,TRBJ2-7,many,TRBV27,TGTGCCAGCAGTCGGCAGGGGGTGGGGGAGCAGTACTTC,CASSRQGVGEQYF
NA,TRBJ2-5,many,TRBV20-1,TGCAGTCCAATAGTTAGCGGTGGAGAGACCCAGTACTTC,CSPIVSGGETQYF
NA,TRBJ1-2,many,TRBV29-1,TGCAGCGTCCCTCGGGACCGCGCTAACTATGGCTACACCTTC,CSVPRDRANYGYTF
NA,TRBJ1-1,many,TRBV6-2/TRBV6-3,TGTGCCAGCAGTTACCGTGGGACGAGGTTAACTTTCTTT,CASSYRGTRLTFF
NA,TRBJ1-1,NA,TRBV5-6,TGTGCCAGCAGCTTTTTTACGGGCGAAGCTTTCTTT,CASSFFTGEAFF
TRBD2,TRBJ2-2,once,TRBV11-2,TGTGCCAGCAGTTTTTTAGCGGGGAGGGCCCTCGGGGAGCTGTTTTTT,CASSFLAGRALGELFF
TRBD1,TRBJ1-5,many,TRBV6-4,TGTGCCAGCCCACACAAGACAGGGGCCTTTACTAATAGCAATCAGCCCCAGCATTTT,CASPHKTGAFTNSNQPQHF
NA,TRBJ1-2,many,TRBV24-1,TGTGCCACCAGTGACCCAACAGGGTCTGACTATGGCTACACCTTC,CATSDPTGSDYGYTF
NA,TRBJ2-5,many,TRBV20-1,TGCAGTGCTGAGGGATACTACGGGCTATTGGAGACCCAGTACTTC,CSAEGYYGLLETQYF
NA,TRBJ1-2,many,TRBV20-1,TGCAGTGCTCATGGGGCTCCGGGGATGCCAAACTATGGCTACACCTTC,CSAHGAPGMPNYGYTF
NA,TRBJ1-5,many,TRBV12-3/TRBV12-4,TGTGCCAGCAGTCCTTACGTAGGAGATAGCAATCAGCCCCAGCATTTT,CASSPYVGDSNQPQHF
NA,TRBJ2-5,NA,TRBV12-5,TGTGCTAGTGGTTTGGTACGGTACCATGAGACCCAGTACTTC,CASGLVRYHETQYF
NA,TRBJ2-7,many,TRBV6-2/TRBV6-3,TGTGCCAGCCATCGGGACACCTCCTACGAGCAGTACTTC,CASHRDTSYEQYF
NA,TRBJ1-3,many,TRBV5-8,TGTGCCAGCGTCGGCAGCTCTGGAAACACCATATATTTT,CASVGSSGNTIYF
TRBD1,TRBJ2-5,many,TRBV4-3,TGCGCCAGCAGCCAAGGGACAGGGCTGGAGACCCAGTACTTC,CASSQGTGLETQYF
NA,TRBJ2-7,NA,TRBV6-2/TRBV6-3,TGTGCCACCGACCGACGGGGGTCCTACGAGCAGTACTTC,CATDRRGSYEQYF
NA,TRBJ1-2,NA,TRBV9,TGTGCCAGCAGCCCAGGCGTGGGGCTCGGTGGCTACACCTTC,CASSPGVGLGGYTF
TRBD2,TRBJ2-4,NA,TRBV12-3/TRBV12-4,TGTGCCAGCAGTTTCCTGACAGGAGGACTAGCCAAAAACATTAAGTACTTC,CASSFLTGGLAKNIKYF
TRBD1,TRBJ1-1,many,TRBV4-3,TGCGCCAGCAGCCACCCACCGGGACAGGGGGGGGACACTGAAGCTTTCTTT,CASSHPPGQGGDTEAFF